This section outlines one T cell receptor beta chain sequence together with its context. As yet, its antigen is unknown. Germline V gives CDR1 SQVTM, CDR2 ANQGSEA. CDR3 size: 16 residues. Unmatched junction bases numbered 14, after V lost 7 bases and J lost 1 base. The record originates from a study of blood T cells in healthy people across ages. Combining a sample-barcoded 5' primer with a J-beta primer mix, a second PCR ran for roughly 6 to 12 cycles. Each CDR3 protein gets one entry after TCRdb re-called the 5' RACE reads with MiXCR. The sample includes 760,000 or so distinct CDR3 sequences, 20% to 25% of them seen just once. Overall study findings and caveats: More naive CD4+ cells and higher diversity marked long-lived donors relative to aged donors.

The sample also formed part of further work on T cells of mothers and their children. That report notes: Reverse transcription into cDNA received all extracted RNA, at roughly 1.6 ug per 15 ul. Added by the second PCR's M1S primer were sample barcodes and 2-4 random nucleotides. Every mother produced more than 10 million TCR beta CDR3 reads, whereas every child provided about 3 million.

The receptor was isolated from a boy between 10 and 17 years old in good health. The sample taken for sequencing was blood. The chain is built from TRBV29-1 and TRBJ2-3; 7 bases map to TRBD2. CDR3 sequence (DNA): TGCAGCGCTCCCTCGGGGGGTGTCCGTGGCACAGATACGCAGTATTTT. Translating it yields CSAPSGGVRGTDTQYF.